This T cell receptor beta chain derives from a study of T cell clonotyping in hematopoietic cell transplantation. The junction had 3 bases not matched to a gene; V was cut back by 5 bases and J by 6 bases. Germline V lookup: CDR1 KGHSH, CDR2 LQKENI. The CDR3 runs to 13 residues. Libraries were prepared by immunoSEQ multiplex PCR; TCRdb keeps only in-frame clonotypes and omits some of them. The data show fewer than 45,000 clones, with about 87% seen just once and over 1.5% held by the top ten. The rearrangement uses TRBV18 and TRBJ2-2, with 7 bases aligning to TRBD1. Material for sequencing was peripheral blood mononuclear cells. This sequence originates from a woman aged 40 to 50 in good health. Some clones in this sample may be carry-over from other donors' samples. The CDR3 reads CASSSTGSGELFF. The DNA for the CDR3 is TGTGCCAGCTCATCGACAGGGTCCGGGGAGCTGTTTTTT. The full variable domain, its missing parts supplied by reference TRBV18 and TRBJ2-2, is NAGVMQNPRHLVRRRGQEARLRCSPMKGHSHVYWYRQLPEEGLKFMVYLQKENIIDESGMPKERFSAEFPKEGPSILRIQQVVRGDSAAYFCASSSTGSGELFFGEGSRLTVL.